This T cell receptor (beta chain) came from a study of T cell repertoires in cytomegalovirus infection. Study details: Peptides in the study included HLA-C-restricted and HLA-B-restricted CMV epitopes. CMV infection together with matching HLA type was indicated by public TCR beta signatures.

Note on this clonotype: No antigen is known for it.

The CDR3 is made up of 17 amino acids. Trimming shortened V by 0 bases and J by 6 bases, and 15 bases separated the two germline ends. The germline gives CDR1 PRHDT, CDR2 FYEKMQ (reference sequence). Each CDR3 protein is one row after TCRdb ran MiXCR on the reads. The table includes around 800,000 distinct CDR3 sequences, over 25% detected once. This chain joins TRBV13 and TRBJ1-6; D might be TRBD1 (5 bases). The TCR comes from a human donor in good health (CMV status not recorded). Some clones in this sample may be carry-over from other donors' samples. This sample comprised cultured CD8+ T cells from PBMCs, obtained from culture after CMV antigen stimulation. This chain's CDR3 is CASSLGGRALVNSPLHF. CDR3 nucleotides: TGTGCCAGCAGCTTAGGGGGCAGGGCGCTGGTTAATTCACCCCTCCACTTT.